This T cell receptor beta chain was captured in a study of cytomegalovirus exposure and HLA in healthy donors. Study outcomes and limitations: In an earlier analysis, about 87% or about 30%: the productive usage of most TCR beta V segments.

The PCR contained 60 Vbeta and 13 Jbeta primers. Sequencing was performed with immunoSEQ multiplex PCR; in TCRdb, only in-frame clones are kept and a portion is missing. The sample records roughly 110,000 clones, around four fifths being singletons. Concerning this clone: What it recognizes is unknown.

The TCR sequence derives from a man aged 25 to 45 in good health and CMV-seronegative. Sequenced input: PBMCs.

As DNA, the CDR3 is TGTGCCAGCAGTTTATTGGACAGGGTAGAGACCCAGTACTTC. The encoded protein is CASSLLDRVETQYF. The V and J genes are TRBV28 and TRBJ2-5; 8 bases align to TRBD1. The CDR3 contains 14 residues. Trimming removed 1 base from V and 4 bases from J; junction bases left unmatched: 2. Germline V gene sequence: CDR1 MDHEN, CDR2 SYDVKM.